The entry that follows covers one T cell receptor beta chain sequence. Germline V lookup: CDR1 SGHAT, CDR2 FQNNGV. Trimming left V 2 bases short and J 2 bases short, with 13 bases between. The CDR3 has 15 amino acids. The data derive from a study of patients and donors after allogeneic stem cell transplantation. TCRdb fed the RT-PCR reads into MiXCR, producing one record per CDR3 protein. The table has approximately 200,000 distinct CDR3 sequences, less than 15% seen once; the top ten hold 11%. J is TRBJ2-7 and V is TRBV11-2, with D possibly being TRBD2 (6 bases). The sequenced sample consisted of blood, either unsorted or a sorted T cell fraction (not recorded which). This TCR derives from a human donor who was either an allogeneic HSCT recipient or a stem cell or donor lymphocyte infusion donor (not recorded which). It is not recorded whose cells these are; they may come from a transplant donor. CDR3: CASSLNRDWTYEQYF. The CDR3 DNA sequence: TGTGCCAGCAGCTTAAACCGGGACTGGACCTACGAGCAGTACTTC.